The 31 T cell receptor beta chains below come from one sample, sequenced in a study of T cells in Graves' hyperthyroidism and ophthalmopathy. Amplified TCR beta CDR3 regions came from RNA transcripts. HTBI primers were used for first-round RT-PCR of the TCR CDR3. TCRdb re-analysed the multiplex PCR reads in MiXCR, keeping a single row per CDR3 protein. The sample includes 350,000 or so distinct CDR3 sequences, 15% to 20% of them seen just once. The specimen sequenced was blood. These TCRs come from a woman between 45 and 65 years old with Graves' hyperthyroidism.

This clonotype was seen only a few times. The V and J genes are TRBV14 and TRBJ2-1; D is perhaps TRBD1 or TRBD2 (5 bases each). Germline CDR1 reads SGHDN; CDR2 reads FVKESK. V was shortened by 3 bases and J by 3 bases, with 15 bases between the two germline ends. This CDR3 comprises 16 residues. DNA of the CDR3: TGTGCCAGCAGCCACTCCTCCGGGACCAACTACAATGAGCAGTTCTTC. Protein sequence: CASSHSSGTNYNEQFF. Together with reference TRBV14 and TRBJ2-1, the CDR3 gives the full variable domain: EAGVTQFPSHSVIEKGQTVTLRCDPISGHDNLYWYRRVMGKEIKFLLHFVKESKQDESGMPNNRFLAERTGGTYSTLKVQPAELEDSGVYFCASSHSSGTNYNEQFFGPGTRLTVL.

This clonotype has at least ten counts. The chain employs TRBV12-3 or TRBV12-4 and TRBJ1-1; 8 positions agree with TRBD1. The CDR3 runs 12 residues. V dropped 6 bases and J dropped 8; count of bases not matched to a gene: 5. In nucleotides, the CDR3 is TGTGCCAGCAGCCAGGGGGCTCCGGAAGCTTTCTTT. Translating gives CASSQGAPEAFF.

J is TRBJ1-5 and V is TRBV27; 9 bases map to TRBD1. The length of the CDR3 is 16 residues. With 5 bases clipped from V and 9 bases from J, the junction kept 14 bases outside the gene matches. Looked up from germline, CDR1 is MNHEY and CDR2 is SMNVEV (reference sequence). The CDR3 DNA is TGTGCCAGCAGTCCAAGTTTCGGGACAGGGCTCCGGCCCCAGCATTTT. It yields the protein CASSPSFGTGLRPQHF.

This sequence joins TRBV28 and TRBJ2-1; 8 nucleotides agree with TRBD2. V shed 7 bases and J 6 bases; nucleotides not matched to a gene: 14. Germline V gene lookup returns CDR1 MDHEN and CDR2 SYDVKM. The CDR3 is made up of 16 amino acids. DNA for the CDR3: TGTGCCAGCACCTGGGGCCGAGCGGGGGACCCCAATGAGCAGTTCTTC. Translation: CASTWGRAGDPNEQFF.

The sample holds many counts of this clonotype. The rearrangement uses TRBV7-9 and TRBJ2-5; no reliable D call. This CDR3 spans 12 amino acids. The ends were cut back, 3 bases at V and 6 bases at J, with 8 bases in the middle. CDR1 and CDR2 from the germline V gene are SEHNR and FQNEAQ (reference sequence). The CDR3 bases are TGTGCCAGCAGCTTCCCCAGGCAGACCCAGTACTTC. Translated: CASSFPRQTQYF.

This clonotype was counted a few times. This chain connects TRBV27 to TRBJ1-4, with TRBD1 matching over 8 bases. Germline assignment: CDR1 MNHEY and CDR2 SMNVEV (reference sequence). The J segment lost 7 bases and the V segment lost 1 base, leaving 8 bases of the junction unmatched. This CDR3 region has 16 residues. The CDR3 sequence is CASSLWAGGVAEKLFF. The CDR3 region has the DNA TGTGCCAGCAGTTTATGGGCAGGGGGCGTCGCTGAAAAACTGTTTTTT.

This clonotype was detected a few times. The chain couples TRBV7-9 to TRBJ2-2; perhaps TRBD1 as D (6 bases). Germline V gives CDR1 SEHNR, CDR2 FQNEAQ (reference sequence). Trimming pared 6 bases from V and 3 bases from J, leaving 17 bases between. The length of the CDR3 is 16 residues. The CDR3 spells CASSHGQKSDTGELFF. The CDR3 DNA sequence: TGTGCCAGCAGTCACGGACAGAAATCGGACACCGGGGAGCTGTTTTTT.

This clonotype was counted many times. The CDR3 DNA reads as TGTGCCAGCAGTGAACCAGGGGGCATGAACACTGAAGCTTTCTTT. It is translated as CASSEPGGMNTEAFF. J is TRBJ1-1 and V is TRBV25-1; 8 nucleotides align to TRBD1. Germline assignment: CDR1 MGHDK and CDR2 SYGVNS. This CDR3 region has 15 residues. J gave up 0 bases and V 2 bases, and 2 bases lay outside the gene matches.

CDR3 bases: TGTGCCAGCAGTTACCGACAGGGGTTCAATGGCTACACCTTC. It encodes CASSYRQGFNGYTF. The chain employs TRBV6-2 or TRBV6-3 and TRBJ1-2; 8 positions match TRBD1. The CDR3 is 14 amino acids. Unmatched junction bases numbered 5, after V lost 2 bases and J lost 6 bases. The V gene's germline CDR1 is MNHEY and CDR2 SVGEGT.

There are many counts of this clonotype. J is TRBJ2-5 and V is TRBV20-1; D unclear. The CDR3 runs to 11 residues. With 6 bases removed from V and 5 bases from J, the gap between germline ends came to 10 bases. Germline V gives CDR1 DFQATT, CDR2 SNEGSKA (reference sequence). The CDR3 DNA reads as TGCAGTGCCGTCAGTGAGGAGACCCAGTACTTC. This gives the protein CSAVSEETQYF.

This rearrangement joins TRBV5-1 to TRBJ2-3; no reliable D call. The CDR3 loop spans 14 amino acids. Germline V CDR1 and CDR2: SGHRS, YFSETQ. Trimming cost V 6 bases and J 0 bases, with 11 bases left between them. The CDR3 bases are TGCGCCAGCAAAAGGGCAGCCAGCACAGATACGCAGTATTTT. Protein product: CASKRAASTDTQYF.

There are a few counts of this clonotype. The chain recombines TRBV11-2 with TRBJ2-2; D possibly uses TRBD1 or TRBD2 (5 bases each). Germline CDR1 reads SGHAT; CDR2 reads FQNNGV. Trimming shortened V by 5 bases and J by 2 bases, and 21 bases separated the two germline ends. The CDR3 covers 18 residues. In nucleotides, the CDR3 is TGTGCCAGCAGCCGAATCGGGACCCATAAAACAAACACCGGGGAGCTGTTTTTT. Translating it yields CASSRIGTHKTNTGELFF.

This clonotype was found many times. The genes are TRBV6-2 or TRBV6-3 and TRBJ1-4; TRBD1 matches at 10 bases. Germline trimming cut 5 bases from V and 6 bases from J; bases unmatched to any gene: 9. This CDR3 is built from 16 residues. Germline loops: CDR1 MNHEY, CDR2 SVGEGT. CDR3 in amino acids: CASSLGQGFGDEKLFF. The CDR3, as DNA: TGTGCCAGCAGTCTGGGACAGGGGTTCGGCGATGAAAAACTGTTTTTT.

This clonotype was seen repeatedly, ten times or more. The rearrangement uses TRBV20-1 and TRBJ2-3; TRBD2 aligns across 11 bases. The CDR3 is 18 amino acids. Germline CDR1 reads DFQATT; CDR2 reads SNEGSKA (reference sequence). The V gene end was trimmed by 6 bases and the J gene end by 1 base; junction bases not matched to a gene: 15. CDR3 loop: CSATMGLAGGSGTDTQYF. As DNA, the CDR3 is TGCAGTGCGACGATGGGGCTAGCGGGGGGTTCGGGCACAGATACGCAGTATTTT.

This clonotype was detected once. The chain employs TRBV29-1 and TRBJ1-2; TRBD1 might be the D (5 bases). Germline V gives CDR1 SQVTM, CDR2 ANQGSEA. This CDR3 has 13 residues. V lost 4 bases, J lost 2 bases, and 11 bases lay in between. The CDR3 nucleotides read TGCAGCGTTGGTGAAGGGGAAAACTATGGCTACACCTTC. Encoded protein: CSVGEGENYGYTF.

This clonotype was seen a handful of times. The chain carries TRBV5-8 and TRBJ1-5; 7 bases agree with TRBD1. Germline-derived CDR1 and CDR2 are SGHTS and YDEGEE. After removal of 5 bases from V and 2 bases from J, the junction contained 7 bases not matched to a gene. The CDR3 has 15 amino acids. The CDR3 nucleotides are TGTGCCAGCAGGCCGGTCCAGGGGGGCAATCAGCCCCAGCATTTT. Protein sequence: CASRPVQGGNQPQHF.

The rearrangement joins TRBV6-6 to TRBJ1-1; no firm D call. Germline CDR1 reads MNHNY; CDR2 reads SVGAGI (reference sequence). Trimming removed 0 bases from V and 4 bases from J, with 9 bases in between. The CDR3 runs to 14 residues. CDR3 coding DNA: TGTGCCAGCAGTTACTCGGGGTTGATCACTGAAGCTTTCTTT. It codes for CASSYSGLITEAFF.

This clonotype was seen more than once but under ten times. The chain recombines TRBV7-2 with TRBJ1-4; D gene uncertain. This CDR3 contains 15 residues. V was pared by 4 bases and J by 7 bases, with 16 bases between. Germline V lookup: CDR1 SGHTA, CDR2 FQGNSA. The CDR3 bases are TGTGCCAGCAGCTCCCCCACAGAAACCCCTGAAAAACTGTTTTTT. This sequence encodes CASSSPTETPEKLFF.

This rearrangement joins TRBV14 to TRBJ2-7; D gene uncertain. Trimming left V 0 bases short and J 9 bases short, with 6 bases between. Germline assignment: CDR1 SGHDN and CDR2 FVKESK. The CDR3 runs 11 residues. This CDR3 reads CASSQDGRQYF. In nucleotides, the CDR3 is TGTGCCAGCAGCCAAGATGGAAGGCAGTACTTC.

This rearrangement joins TRBV12-3 or TRBV12-4 to TRBJ2-5, with D possibly TRBD2 on 6 matching bases. Trimming stripped 8 bases from V and 0 bases from J, with 10 bases between. CDR3 length: 13 amino acids. As DNA, the CDR3 is TGTGCCAGCGGGGGGACGGACCAAGAGACCCAGTACTTC. As protein: CASGGTDQETQYF.

Turning to this clonotype: One junction end disagrees with the germline gene, perhaps due to a read error. The chain employs TRBV19 and TRBJ1-3; D not resolved. Germline CDR1 LNHDA, CDR2 SQIVND (reference sequence). The CDR3 extends over 15 amino acids. The CDR3 loop is CAVSDLSLSGNAIYF. CDR3 in DNA: TGTGCCGTCAGCGACCTGTCACTCTCTGGAAACGCCATATATTTT.

This clonotype was seen many times. The rearrangement joins TRBV6-1 to TRBJ2-1; 8 nucleotides line up with TRBD1. Germline CDR1 reads MNHNS; CDR2 reads SASEGT. V lost 6 bases, J lost 5 bases, and 6 bases stayed unmatched. This CDR3 contains 14 residues. CDR3 sequence: CASRTGTGDNEQFF. The CDR3 DNA reads TGTGCCAGCAGAACCGGGACAGGCGACAATGAGCAGTTCTTC.

This clonotype showed up just a few times. The V call is TRBV20-1, the J call TRBJ2-7, with unresolved D. The length of the CDR3 is 13 residues. CDR1 and CDR2 from the germline V gene are DFQATT and SNEGSKA (reference sequence). The V gene lost 5 bases and the J gene lost 6 bases, with 17 bases spanning the gap. The CDR3 DNA follows: TGCAGTGCTGTGGCCATTGGGGTAGGCGAGCAGTACTTC. It is translated as CSAVAIGVGEQYF.

The chain combines TRBV6-2 or TRBV6-3 with TRBJ1-2; D not certain. Trimming removed 5 bases from V and 8 bases from J, with 9 bases in between. The germline CDR1 and CDR2 sequences are MNHEY and SVGEGT. The CDR3 length is 11 residues. The CDR3, as DNA: TGTGCCAGCAGTAATTCGGGGGGCTACACCTTC. Its translation is CASSNSGGYTF.

This chain joins TRBV20-1 and TRBJ2-4; 10 bases line up with TRBD1. In germline, CDR1 is DFQATT, CDR2 SNEGSKA (reference sequence). Losses at the gene ends were 5 bases for V and 8 bases for J; bases not matched to a gene: 12. CDR3 length: 15 amino acids. CDR3 sequence: CSARPAGDRGHIQYF. The CDR3 DNA reads TGCAGTGCTCGACCTGCTGGGGACAGGGGTCACATTCAGTACTTC.

J is TRBJ1-5 and V is TRBV29-1; D unclear. The germline V and J ends were trimmed by 4 bases and 7 bases, with 14 bases remaining between them. Per germline, CDR1 SQVTM and CDR2 ANQGSEA. There are 13 residues in the CDR3. In nucleotides, the CDR3 is TGCAGCGTTGCGGGAACCATCGGACAGCCCCAGCATTTT. Translated: CSVAGTIGQPQHF. The full variable domain, with the rest looked up from reference TRBV29-1 and TRBJ1-5, is SAVISQKPSRDICQRGTSLTIQCQVDSQVTMMFWYRQQPGQSLTLIATANQGSEATYESGFVIDKFPISRPNLTFSTLTVSNMSPEDSSIYLCSVAGTIGQPQHFGDGTRLSIL.

This clonotype was found once. The CDR3 DNA reads as TGTGCCAGTAGTATAGGGGGGAATTTGGATACGCAGTATTTT. It encodes CASSIGGNLDTQYF. The genes are TRBV19 and TRBJ2-3; D may correspond to TRBD1 or TRBD2 (5 bases each). Trimming left V 1 base short and J 6 bases short, with 11 bases between. Germline V CDR1 and CDR2: LNHDA, SQIVND (reference sequence). This CDR3 is 14 amino acids long.

The table lists this clonotype with a few counts. DNA of the CDR3: TGCGCCAGCAGTGCCTCAGGGATGACTGAAGCTTTCTTT. This gives the protein CASSASGMTEAFF. The genes are TRBV10-1 and TRBJ1-1, with D perhaps TRBD1 (5 bases). V lost 4 bases and J 5 bases, leaving 11 bases between the germline ends. CDR1 and CDR2 (germline): WNHNN, SYGVQD (reference sequence). The CDR3 is 13 residues long.

This clonotype showed up many times. V is TRBV11-2 and J is TRBJ2-7, with TRBD2 matching over 8 bases. This CDR3 is 16 amino acids long. The V segment lost 5 bases and the J segment 4 bases; nucleotides outside the gene matches: 13. From germline, CDR1 is SGHAT and CDR2 FQNNGV. The CDR3 reads CASSPLGTSRAYEQYF. The CDR3 nucleotides are TGTGCCAGCAGCCCTCTTGGGACTAGTAGGGCTTACGAGCAGTACTTC.

Here the CDR3 DNA reads TGTGCCAGCAGCTTATTTCGGTCGGCAACTGAAAAACTGTTTTTT. Translating gives CASSLFRSATEKLFF. J is TRBJ1-4 and V is TRBV7-9; D remains ambiguous. CDR1 and CDR2 from the germline V gene are SEHNR and FQNEAQ (reference sequence). V lost 2 bases and J 7 bases, leaving 14 bases between the germline ends. This CDR3 is 15 amino acids long.

This clonotype was detected only a few times. The chain links TRBV20-1 to TRBJ2-5; TRBD2 matches 11 bases. The V gene end was trimmed by 2 bases and the J gene end by 5 bases; junction bases not matched to a gene: 10. Germline V gene sequence: CDR1 DFQATT, CDR2 SNEGSKA (reference sequence). This CDR3 is 16 amino acids long. The CDR3 DNA sequence: TGCAGTGCTAGAAATATACTAGCGGGAGATCGGGAGACCCAGTACTTC. It translates to CSARNILAGDRETQYF.